Presented here are 32 T cell receptor beta chains from one specimen sequenced in a study of cytomegalovirus exposure and HLA in healthy donors. The PCR contained 60 Vbeta and 13 Jbeta primers. TCRdb's copy holds only in-frame clones and misses some; the assay was immunoSEQ multiplex PCR. Among about 160,000 clones listed, roughly 87% were seen once. Sequencing was performed on PBMCs. All receptors derive from a girl between 5 and 17 years old in good health and CMV-seropositive.

This rearrangement joins TRBV5-4 to TRBJ2-1; 7 positions agree with TRBD1. Germline trimming cut 4 bases from V and 1 base from J; bases unmatched to any gene: 11. In germline, CDR1 is SGHNT, CDR2 YYREEE (reference sequence). There are 17 residues in the CDR3. CDR3 in DNA: TGTGCCAGCAGCCACAACAGGGGCTCTCTTTCCTACAATGAGCAGTTCTTC. As protein: CASSHNRGSLSYNEQFF.

This clone was counted between two and nine times. This sequence joins TRBV6-1 and TRBJ2-5; possible D gene TRBD2, 5 bases. Germline CDR1 is MNHNS and CDR2 is SASEGT. The CDR3 sequence is 14 residues long. V shed 7 bases and J shed 0 bases, with 12 bases lying between them. This chain's CDR3 is CASKRRANQETQYF. The CDR3 DNA reads as TGTGCCAGCAAAAGGCGGGCCAACCAAGAGACCCAGTACTTC.

V usage is TRBV6-5 and J usage is TRBJ2-5; D unresolved. This CDR3 has 11 amino acids. Germline values: CDR1 MNHEY, CDR2 SVGAGI. V was cut by 2 bases and J by 5 bases, with 3 bases left in between. The DNA of the CDR3 is TGTGCCAGCAGTTACGCGGAGACCCAGTACTTC. Its translation is CASSYAETQYF.

This chain joins TRBV9 and TRBJ1-1; D possibly corresponds to TRBD1 (6 bases). Germline CDR1 SGDLS, CDR2 YYNGEE. The CDR3 runs 13 residues. Trimming left V 0 bases short and J 6 bases short, with 9 bases between. This chain's CDR3 is CASSVVDSSEAFF. The CDR3 region has the DNA TGTGCCAGCAGCGTAGTGGACAGTTCTGAAGCTTTCTTT.

The V call is TRBV7-2, the J call TRBJ2-1; unclear D gene. Looked up from germline, CDR1 is SGHTA and CDR2 is FQGNSA. V lost 3 bases and J 9 bases, leaving 6 bases between the germline ends. The CDR3 sequence is 11 residues long. The CDR3 coding sequence is TGTGCCAGCAGCTTTATGGCTGAGCAGTTCTTC. Translating gives CASSFMAEQFF.

V gene TRBV2 combines with J gene TRBJ2-2, with TRBD2 identical over 10 bases. The V segment lost 6 bases and the J segment 7 bases; nucleotides outside the gene matches: 8. The length of the CDR3 is 15 residues. Per the germline V gene, CDR1 is SNHLY and CDR2 is FYNNEI. CDR3 protein: CASRASSGGNGELFF. The CDR3 bases are TGTGCCAGCAGAGCCTCTAGCGGGGGAAACGGGGAGCTGTTTTTT.

The chain couples TRBV2 to TRBJ1-1; 11 bases are a match to TRBD1. V gave up 6 bases and J gave up 4 bases; unmatched junction bases: 4. This CDR3 has 14 amino acids. CDR1 and CDR2 (germline): SNHLY, FYNNEI. In nucleotides, the CDR3 is TGTGCCAGCAGGGACGGGACAGGGGGCACTGAAGCTTTCTTT. It yields the protein CASRDGTGGTEAFF.

The chain employs TRBV25-1 and TRBJ1-1, with D possibly TRBD1 on 5 matching bases. This CDR3 contains 15 residues. CDR1 is MGHDK, CDR2 SYGVNS, per germline. V dropped 3 bases and J dropped 3 bases, with 14 bases sitting between them. The CDR3 nucleotides are TGTGCCAGCAGTGAGCAGGGTCTGTGGGACACTGAAGCTTTCTTT. It codes for CASSEQGLWDTEAFF.

This chain joins TRBV2 and TRBJ2-7, with 10 bases that match TRBD1. Unmatched junction bases numbered 8, after V lost 4 bases and J lost 5 bases. Germline lookup yields CDR1 SNHLY and CDR2 FYNNEI. The CDR3 has 15 residues. The CDR3 region is CASSGRDRGNHEQYF. The CDR3 region has the DNA TGTGCCAGCAGTGGCCGGGACAGGGGTAACCACGAGCAGTACTTC.

The chain couples TRBV7-9 to TRBJ2-2; D remains ambiguous. V lost 5 bases to trimming and J lost 4 bases, with 17 bases between them. The CDR3 runs to 16 residues. The V gene's germline CDR1 is SEHNR and CDR2 FQNEAQ (reference sequence). The CDR3 here is CASSPTPQEFTGELFF. The CDR3 DNA is TGTGCCAGCAGCCCCACTCCCCAGGAATTCACCGGGGAGCTGTTTTTT.

V gene TRBV7-9 combines with J gene TRBJ2-5; perhaps TRBD2 as D (5 bases). This CDR3 is 14 amino acids long. The V gene lost 3 bases and the J gene lost 5 bases, with 13 bases spanning the gap. Germline CDR1 SEHNR, CDR2 FQNEAQ (reference sequence). The chain's CDR3 is CASSFDGNWETQYF. The CDR3 nucleotides read TGTGCCAGCAGCTTCGACGGGAATTGGGAGACCCAGTACTTC. The full variable domain, rest sourced from reference TRBV7-9 and TRBJ2-5, is DTGVSQNPRHKITKRGQNVTFRCDPISEHNRLYWYRQTLGQGPEFLTYFQNEAQLEKSRLLSDRFSAERPKGSFSTLEIQRTEQGDSAMYLCASSFDGNWETQYFGPGTRLLVL.

The chain combines TRBV5-1 with TRBJ2-7; D might be TRBD1 (5 bases). V lost 3 bases, J lost 0 bases, and 16 bases lay in between. The CDR3 totals 16 residues. The germline CDR1 and CDR2 sequences are SGHRS and YFSETQ. CDR3 sequence (DNA): TGCGCCAGCAGCTGGGGTACAGGATACTCCTCCTACGAGCAGTACTTC. Amino acids: CASSWGTGYSSYEQYF. The full variable domain, completed using reference TRBV5-1 and TRBJ2-7, is KAGVTQTPRYLIKTRGQQVTLSCSPISGHRSVSWYQQTPGQGLQFLFEYFSETQRNKGNFPGRFSGRQFSNSRSEMNVSTLELGDSALYLCASSWGTGYSSYEQYFGPGTRLTVT.

V and J are TRBV5-1 and TRBJ1-2; weak D call: TRBD1 (5 bases). CDR1 is SGHRS and CDR2 is YFSETQ in the germline V gene. Trimming took off 3 bases at V and 2 bases at J, with 11 bases between the two ends. The CDR3 contains 14 residues. CDR3 protein: CASSYGGVNYGYTF. Here the CDR3 DNA reads TGCGCCAGCAGCTATGGAGGGGTGAACTATGGCTACACCTTC.

The V gene is TRBV5-4, the J gene TRBJ1-3; maybe TRBD1 (5 bases). Trimming took 3 bases from V and 0 from J, leaving 7 bases between them. The CDR3 has 14 amino acids. The germline CDR1 and CDR2 sequences are SGHNT and YYREEE (reference sequence). The CDR3 spells CASSSDSSGNTIYF. The CDR3 DNA follows: TGTGCCAGCAGCTCCGACAGCTCTGGAAACACCATATATTTT. The whole variable domain, remainder taken from reference TRBV5-4 and TRBJ1-3, is ETGVTQSPTHLIKTRGQQVTLRCSSQSGHNTVSWYQQALGQGPQFIFQYYREEENGRGNFPPRFSGLQFPNYSSELNVNALELDDSALYLCASSSDSSGNTIYFGEGSWLTVV.

This chain links TRBV27 with TRBJ2-3; D uncertain. Trimming cost V 4 bases and J 1 base, with 6 bases left between them. The CDR3 has 13 residues. Germline V gene sequence: CDR1 MNHEY, CDR2 SMNVEV (reference sequence). The CDR3, as DNA: TGTGCCAGCAGTTCTCGAGGCACAGATACGCAGTATTTT. Amino acids: CASSSRGTDTQYF.

In DNA, the CDR3 is TGTGCCAGCAGTTTATCGGGGGACGGAACCTCTGGAAACACCATATATTTT. Translation: CASSLSGDGTSGNTIYF. This sequence joins TRBV28 and TRBJ1-3; D is possibly TRBD1 (5 bases). V was clipped by 1 base and J by 0 bases, with 13 bases between them. The CDR3 extends over 17 amino acids. Germline assignment: CDR1 MDHEN and CDR2 SYDVKM. The variable domain in full, with the rest retrieved from reference TRBV28 and TRBJ1-3, is DVKVTQSSRYLVKRTGEKVFLECVQDMDHENMFWYRQDPGLGLRLIYFSYDVKMKEKGDIPEGYSVSREKKERFSLILESASTNQTSMYLCASSLSGDGTSGNTIYFGEGSWLTVV.

The J gene is TRBJ2-7, the V gene TRBV29-1; 11 nucleotides line up with TRBD1. Germline V lookup: CDR1 SQVTM, CDR2 ANQGSEA. There are 13 residues in the CDR3. V was pared by 7 bases and J by 2 bases, with 4 bases of the junction left unmatched. This CDR3 is CSGGQGGAYEQYF. The CDR3 nucleotides are TGCAGCGGGGGACAGGGGGGTGCCTACGAGCAGTACTTC.

This chain uses TRBV25-1 with TRBJ2-7; no reliable D call. Germline-derived CDR1 and CDR2 are MGHDK and SYGVNS. Deletions cut 3 bases from V and 5 bases from J, with 8 bases between. The CDR3 spans 12 residues. CDR3 loop: CASSESQHEQYF. As DNA, the CDR3 is TGTGCCAGCAGTGAGTCACAGCACGAGCAGTACTTC.

This clone has only one observation. V usage is TRBV7-8 and J usage is TRBJ2-3, with 7 positions matching TRBD2. Germline values: CDR1 SGHVS, CDR2 FQNEAQ. Trimming at V came to 1 base and at J to 1 base, leaving 5 bases not matched to a gene. This CDR3 spans 16 amino acids. The chain's CDR3 is CASSLGIAGGTDTQYF. The CDR3 nucleotides are TGTGCCAGCAGCTTAGGGATAGCGGGCGGCACAGATACGCAGTATTTT.

The genes are TRBV6-6 and TRBJ1-1, with 11 nucleotides matching TRBD1. Germline V lookup: CDR1 MNHNY, CDR2 SVGAGI (reference sequence). This CDR3 spans 14 amino acids. Trimming at V came to 5 bases and at J to 6 bases, leaving 5 bases not matched to a gene. This CDR3 is CASSKVGQGAEAFF. CDR3 nucleotide sequence: TGTGCCAGCAGTAAAGTGGGACAGGGGGCTGAAGCTTTCTTT.

CDR3 sequence reads: CASSIWGQTSGNTIYF. CDR3 in DNA: TGTGCCAGTAGTATTTGGGGACAGACCTCTGGAAACACCATATATTTT. The chain uses TRBV19 and TRBJ1-3; 7 positions agree with TRBD1. CDR3 length: 16 residues. Germline CDR1 LNHDA, CDR2 SQIVND (reference sequence). V dropped 3 bases and J dropped 0; count of bases not matched to a gene: 5.

This chain joins TRBV7-2 and TRBJ2-1, with TRBD1 identical over 7 bases. Looked up from germline, CDR1 is SGHTA and CDR2 is FQGNSA. The CDR3 covers 13 residues. After removal of 5 bases from V and 8 bases from J, the junction contained 6 bases not matched to a gene. In nucleotides, the CDR3 is TGTGCCAGCAGCCCGGCAGGACAGGATGAGCAGTTCTTC. Encoded protein: CASSPAGQDEQFF. The complete variable domain, with remaining parts taken from reference TRBV7-2 and TRBJ2-1, reads GAGVSQSPSNKVTEKGKDVELRCDPISGHTALYWYRQSLGQGLEFLIYFQGNSAPDKSGLPSDRFSAERTGGSVSTLTIQRTQQEDSAVYLCASSPAGQDEQFFGPGTRLTVL.

This chain links TRBV9 with TRBJ2-7; TRBD2 aligns across 7 bases. The CDR3 is made up of 15 amino acids. Germline V gives CDR1 SGDLS, CDR2 YYNGEE. The junction had 7 bases not matched to a gene; V was cut back by 0 bases and J by 4 bases. CDR3 nucleotides: TGTGCCAGCAGCGTAGGCGGGGAGGGTAAATACGAGCAGTACTTC. Protein product: CASSVGGEGKYEQYF.

This chain uses TRBV4-2 with TRBJ1-5; TRBD1 is a possible D gene (6 bases). The CDR3 is 14 amino acids. CDR1 and CDR2 from the germline V gene are LGHNA and YNFKEQ. V lost 0 bases to trimming and J lost 7 bases, with 10 bases between them. CDR3 amino acids: CASSQDYREQPQHF. CDR3 coding DNA: TGTGCCAGCAGCCAAGACTACAGGGAGCAGCCCCAGCATTTT.

In its sample, this clone was seen a few times. The chain carries TRBV4-1 and TRBJ1-3, with a tentative D call TRBD1 (5 bases). V was cut by 0 bases and J by 0 bases, with 12 bases left in between. Germline assignment: CDR1 MGHRA and CDR2 YSYEKL. The CDR3 consists of 17 residues. The CDR3 protein is CASSQDSARASGNTIYF. DNA of the CDR3: TGCGCCAGCAGCCAAGATTCGGCCAGGGCCTCTGGAAACACCATATATTTT.

The CDR3 coding sequence is TGTGCCAGCAGCACTTCTAGCCCCACCTACGAGCAGTACTTC. It codes for CASSTSSPTYEQYF. This chain uses TRBV5-5 with TRBJ2-7; D is perhaps TRBD2 (5 bases). The CDR3 is 14 residues long. CDR1 and CDR2 (germline): SGHKS, YYEKEE (reference sequence). V was pared by 4 bases and J by 2 bases, with 13 bases between.

The J gene is TRBJ2-2, the V gene TRBV7-8; 10 nucleotides line up with TRBD2. Germline V CDR1 and CDR2: SGHVS, FQNEAQ. The junction had 7 bases not matched to a gene; V was cut back by 1 base and J by 5 bases. The CDR3 loop spans 17 amino acids. The CDR3 here is CASSLGVQREGTGELFF. The CDR3 DNA reads as TGTGCCAGCAGCTTAGGTGTCCAGCGGGAGGGTACCGGGGAGCTGTTTTTT.

V usage is TRBV11-2 and J usage is TRBJ1-1, with 7 bases aligning to TRBD1. CDR1 SGHAT and CDR2 FQNNGV come from the germline V gene. V lost 3 bases to trimming and J lost 3 bases; unmatched junction nucleotides: 4. The CDR3 length is 14 residues. CDR3 in DNA: TGTGCCAGCAGCTTCCAGGGGGAAGACACTGAAGCTTTCTTT. As protein: CASSFQGEDTEAFF. Full variable domain (missing parts from reference TRBV11-2 and TRBJ1-1): EAGVAQSPRYKIIEKRQSVAFWCNPISGHATLYWYQQILGQGPKLLIQFQNNGVVDDSQLPKDRFSAERLKGVDSTLKIQPAKLEDSAVYLCASSFQGEDTEAFFGQGTRLTVV.

The chain uses TRBV5-1 and TRBJ2-5; 8 bases map to TRBD2. Unmatched junction bases numbered 1, after V lost 1 base and J lost 2 bases. CDR1 SGHRS and CDR2 YFSETQ come from the germline V gene. This CDR3 is built from 14 residues. The CDR3 loop is CASSLTSGQETQYF. The CDR3 DNA follows: TGCGCCAGCAGCTTGACTAGCGGACAAGAGACCCAGTACTTC. Together with reference TRBV5-1 and TRBJ2-5, the CDR3 gives the full variable domain: KAGVTQTPRYLIKTRGQQVTLSCSPISGHRSVSWYQQTPGQGLQFLFEYFSETQRNKGNFPGRFSGRQFSNSRSEMNVSTLELGDSALYLCASSLTSGQETQYFGPGTRLLVL.

V gene TRBV6-1 combines with J gene TRBJ2-5; D is possibly TRBD1 (5 bases). V lost 4 bases, J lost 5 bases, and 14 bases lay in between. The CDR3 consists of 14 residues. The germline V gene has CDR1 MNHNS and CDR2 SASEGT. For the CDR3, the DNA is TGTGCCAGCAGTGTGAGTTGGGGCGACGAGACCCAGTACTTC. Encoded protein: CASSVSWGDETQYF.

Only a few counts were recorded for this clone. CDR3 in amino acids: CASGEGVGNTEAFF. For the CDR3, the DNA is TGCGCCAGCGGGGAAGGGGTCGGGAACACTGAAGCTTTCTTT. The rearrangement links TRBV5-1 to TRBJ1-1, with D perhaps TRBD1 (5 bases). Germline values: CDR1 SGHRS, CDR2 YFSETQ. Trimming shortened V by 7 bases and J by 1 base, and 14 bases separated the two germline ends. The CDR3 totals 14 residues.

This clone appeared a few times. The V and J genes are TRBV7-8 and TRBJ2-3; D may be TRBD2 (7 bases). Looked up from germline, CDR1 is SGHVS and CDR2 is FQNEAQ. The CDR3 is made up of 16 amino acids. V was shortened by 5 bases and J by 3 bases, with 18 bases between the two germline ends. Here the CDR3 reads CASSGSVGRGTDTQYF. As DNA, the CDR3 is TGTGCCAGCAGCGGTAGCGTGGGGAGGGGGACAGATACGCAGTATTTT.